This T cell receptor (beta chain) stems from a study of blood T cells in healthy people across ages. Looked up from germline, CDR1 is MNHEY and CDR2 is SVGAGI. The CDR3 runs to 14 residues. This clonotype has only a few counts. The donors, all healthy, were Caucasians living in Russia, aged 6 to 90. Drawing of peripheral blood yielded about 9.7 milliliters from each donor. A minimum of 6.5 million PBMCs was isolated per sample. Per individual sample, total RNA of at least 6 micrograms was extracted. A second about 6 to 12 cycle PCR used barcoded and J-beta primers. TCRdb ran MiXCR on the 5' RACE reads and lists one entry per CDR3 protein. The sample contains hundreds of thousands of distinct CDR3 sequences, around three fifths of which appear only once.

Sequencing was done on a sample of blood. The chain couples TRBV6-5 to TRBJ2-5; TRBD1 matches at 8 bases. With the DNA end fitting TRBJ2-7 better, the J assignment may be wrong. The sequence came from a man aged 60-69 years in good health. The DNA for the CDR3 is TGTGCCAGCAGTTACACCGGACAGGGCTACGAGCAGTACTTC. This sequence encodes CASSYTGQGYEQYF.